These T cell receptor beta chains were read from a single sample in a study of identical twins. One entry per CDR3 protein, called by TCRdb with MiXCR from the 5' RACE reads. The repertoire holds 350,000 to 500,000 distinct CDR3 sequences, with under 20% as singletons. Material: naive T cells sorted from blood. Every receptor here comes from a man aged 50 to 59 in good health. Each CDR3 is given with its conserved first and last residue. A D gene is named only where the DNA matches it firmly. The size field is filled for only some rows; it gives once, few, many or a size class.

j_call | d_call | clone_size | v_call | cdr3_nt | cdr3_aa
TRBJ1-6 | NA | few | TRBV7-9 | TGTGCCAGCAGCATCCACCTAGAACCCCTCCACTTT | CASSIHLEPLHF
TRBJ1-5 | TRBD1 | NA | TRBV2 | TGTGCCAGCATGAATGACAGGGGCAATCAGCCCCAGCATTTT | CASMNDRGNQPQHF
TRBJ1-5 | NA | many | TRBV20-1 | TGCAGTGCTAAGTTGGCGGACTATAGCAATCAGCCCCAGCATTTT | CSAKLADYSNQPQHF
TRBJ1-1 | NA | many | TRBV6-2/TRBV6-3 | TGTGCCAGCAGTTACGTGGGGTCGGACACTGAAGCTTTCTTT | CASSYVGSDTEAFF
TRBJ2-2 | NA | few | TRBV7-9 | TGTGCCAGCAGCTTACTGATCACCGGGGAGCTGTTTTTT | CASSLLITGELFF
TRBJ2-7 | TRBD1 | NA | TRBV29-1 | TGCAGCGTTCGCACTGGGACAGGGGGGTACGAGCAGTACTTC | CSVRTGTGGYEQYF
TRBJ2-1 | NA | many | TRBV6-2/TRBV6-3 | TGTGCCAGCGTTTGGATACGCGGGGCCTCGAATGAGCAGTTCTTC | CASVWIRGASNEQFF
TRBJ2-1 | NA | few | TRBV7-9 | TGTGCCAGCAGCTTTGGGCGGGCTTCAGGGAATGAGCAGTTCTTC | CASSFGRASGNEQFF
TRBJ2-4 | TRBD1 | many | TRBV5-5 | TGTGCCAGCAGCTCGGGGACAGGGCGGACGGCCAAAAACATTCAGTACTTC | CASSSGTGRTAKNIQYF
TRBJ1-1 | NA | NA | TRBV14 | TGTGCCAGCAGCCAAGCGGGGGCTGAAGCTTTCTTT | CASSQAGAEAFF
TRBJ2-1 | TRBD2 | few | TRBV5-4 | TGTGCCAGCAGCTTGGGGCTGGCTAGCGGGAGTAGGGTACCTGGGGACAATGAGCAGTTCTTC | CASSLGLASGSRVPGDNEQFF
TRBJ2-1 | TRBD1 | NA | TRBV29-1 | TGCAGCGTGGGACAGGCTAGCAATGAGCAGTTCTTC | CSVGQASNEQFF
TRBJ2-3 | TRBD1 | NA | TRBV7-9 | TGTGCCAGCAGCTTAGGTACAGGGGGCTTGGGTACAGATACGCAGTATTTT | CASSLGTGGLGTDTQYF
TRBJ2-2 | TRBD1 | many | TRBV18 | TGTGCCAGCTCACCCCCCGGGGACAGGGGTACCGGGGAGCTGTTTTTT | CASSPPGDRGTGELFF
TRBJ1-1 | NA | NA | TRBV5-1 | TGCGCCAGCAGCTTAAACACCTACCGGGCCACTGAAGCTTTCTTT | CASSLNTYRATEAFF
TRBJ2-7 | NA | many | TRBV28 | TGTGCCAGCGGACTTAGAAACGAGCAGTACTTC | CASGLRNEQYF
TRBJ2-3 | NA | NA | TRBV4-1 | TGCGCCAGCAGCCAAGACAGTAGTATTCAGGGACGACACACAGATACGCAGTATTTT | CASSQDSSIQGRHTDTQYF
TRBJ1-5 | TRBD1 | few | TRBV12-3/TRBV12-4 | TGTGCCAGCAGTTTAGTCGCAGGGGGCGCTTGGCCGAGCAATCAGCCCCAGCATTTT | CASSLVAGGAWPSNQPQHF
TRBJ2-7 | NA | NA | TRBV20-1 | TGCAGTGCTAGAGGGAGTCGTGAGCAGTACTTC | CSARGSREQYF
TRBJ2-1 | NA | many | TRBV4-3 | TGCGCCAGCAGCCAAGCGACCAGCGACTCCCTATACAATGAGCAGTTCTTC | CASSQATSDSLYNEQFF
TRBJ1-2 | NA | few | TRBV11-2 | TGTGCCAGCAGCCAGACGGGGGGGAACTATGGCTACACCTTC | CASSQTGGNYGYTF
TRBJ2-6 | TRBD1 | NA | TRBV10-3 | TGTGCCATACAGGGGGCCGCTGGGGCCAACGTCCTGACTTTC | CAIQGAAGANVLTF
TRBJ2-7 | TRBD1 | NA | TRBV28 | TGTGCCAGCAGTTTATTGACAGGGTACTCCTACGAGCAGTACTTC | CASSLLTGYSYEQYF
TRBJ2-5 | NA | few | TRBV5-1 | TGCGCCAGCAGTTTGCTGGTAAGCGCTAAAGAGACCCAGTACTTC | CASSLLVSAKETQYF
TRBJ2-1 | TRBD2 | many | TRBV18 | TGTGCCAGCTCACCGAACCCCATAAGGACTAGCGGGAGTTACAATGAGCAGTTCTTC | CASSPNPIRTSGSYNEQFF
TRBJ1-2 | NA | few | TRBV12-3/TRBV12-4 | TGTGCCAGCAGTTTAAATGGCCCACAAGCGTATGGCTACACCTTC | CASSLNGPQAYGYTF
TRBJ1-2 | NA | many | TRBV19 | TGTGCCAGTAGTATGCCGGGGGACCGGTATGGCTACACCTTC | CASSMPGDRYGYTF
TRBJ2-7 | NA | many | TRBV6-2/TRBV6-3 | TGTGCCAGCAGCCCCCGAGTGGTCGGCGAGCAGTACTTC | CASSPRVVGEQYF
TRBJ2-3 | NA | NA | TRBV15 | TGTGCCACCAGCGCCTCCGGGAGTAGCACAGATACGCAGTATTTT | CATSASGSSTDTQYF
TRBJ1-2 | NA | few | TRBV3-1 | TGTGCCAGCAGCCTCGTCGGGGACTATGGCTACACCTTC | CASSLVGDYGYTF
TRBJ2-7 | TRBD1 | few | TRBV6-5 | TGTGCCAGCAGTTACTCGCCCCTGGGCAGGGGGCATGCCTACGAGCAGTACTTC | CASSYSPLGRGHAYEQYF
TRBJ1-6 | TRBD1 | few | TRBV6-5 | TGTGCCAGCAGTTGGACCGGGACAGGGATTTCACCCCTCCACTTT | CASSWTGTGISPLHF
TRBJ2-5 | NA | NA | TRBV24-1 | TGTGCCACCAGTGATTTGAGGCTGACAGGTCGGGAGACCCAGTACTTC | CATSDLRLTGRETQYF
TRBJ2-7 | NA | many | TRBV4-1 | TGCGCCAGCAGCCAAGATCAGGATACCTACGAGCAGTACTTC | CASSQDQDTYEQYF